This passage covers 16 T cell receptor beta chains from one sample sequenced in a study of identical twins. TCRdb used MiXCR to reprocess the 5' RACE reads, holding one entry per CDR3 protein. The sample yields roughly 700,000 distinct CDR3 sequences, less than 10% seen once. In addition, the sample was reused for a study of yellow fever vaccine responses in identical twins.

The sample comprised PBMCs. The source is a woman aged 18-29 years in good health.

About this clonotype: Germline and junction disagree at one end, which may indicate a read error. This rearrangement joins TRBV20-1 to TRBJ2-3; D might be TRBD1 (6 bases). This CDR3 spans 12 amino acids. Germline V CDR1 and CDR2: DFQATT, SNEGSKA (reference sequence). The CDR3 protein is CSGDFSTDTQYF. The CDR3 DNA is TGTTCAGGGGATTTTAGCACAGATACGCAGTATTTT.

This clonotype was found a few times. The J gene is TRBJ1-2, the V gene TRBV4-3; weak D call: TRBD1 (5 bases). CDR1 and CDR2 (germline): LGHNA, YSLEER. The V gene lost 3 bases and the J gene lost 4 bases, with 15 bases spanning the gap. The CDR3 length is 15 residues. Here the CDR3 reads CASSHDVGGSYGYTF. Here the CDR3 DNA reads TGCGCCAGCAGCCATGATGTCGGGGGATCCTATGGCTACACCTTC.

Only a few counts were recorded for this clonotype. The rearrangement links TRBV6-2 or TRBV6-3 to TRBJ2-7; 8 nucleotides align to TRBD1. This CDR3 contains 18 residues. Germline V CDR1 and CDR2: MNHEY, SVGEGT. The ends lost 8 bases at V and 1 base at J; junction bases unmatched: 19. CDR3 sequence reads: CASRRTGRQAALSYEQYF. CDR3 sequence (DNA): TGTGCCAGCCGACGGACAGGGCGCCAAGCGGCTCTTTCCTACGAGCAGTACTTC.

The chain has TRBV28 and TRBJ2-1; D is undetermined. V lost 1 base, J lost 10 bases, and 11 bases lay in between. The CDR3 is 13 amino acids. From germline, CDR1 is MDHEN and CDR2 SYDVKM. In DNA form, the CDR3 reads TGTGCCAGCAGTTTATCTGGGCACGGGGAGCAGTTCTTC. It specifies CASSLSGHGEQFF.

Comments on this clonotype: This may stem from a read error, because a much larger clone lies one nucleotide away. The chain carries TRBV20-1 and TRBJ2-1, with no clear D. The CDR3 spans 13 residues. V gave up 2 bases and J gave up 0 bases, with 5 bases separating them. CDR1 and CDR2 (germline): DFQATT, SNEGSKA (reference sequence). DNA of the CDR3: TGCAGTGCTAGACAGAGCTCCTACAATGAGCAGTTCTTC. Translation gives CSARQSSYNEQFF.

This clonotype occurred many times. The chain recombines TRBV20-1 with TRBJ2-1; 13 bases agree with TRBD2. CDR1 and CDR2 (germline): DFQATT, SNEGSKA (reference sequence). J gave up 2 bases and V 2 bases, and 12 bases lay outside the gene matches. This CDR3 is built from 19 residues. This chain's CDR3 is CSARNDRTSGSSPYNEQFF. The CDR3 bases are TGCAGTGCTAGAAACGACCGGACTAGCGGGAGTAGCCCCTACAATGAGCAGTTCTTC.

The CDR3 DNA reads TGTGCCACCAGCCCTCTTGGGGTCAGGGGGAGATATCGTGGCACAGATACGCAGTATTTT. This sequence encodes CATSPLGVRGRYRGTDTQYF. The V and J genes are TRBV15 and TRBJ2-3, with 7 bases lining up with TRBD1. Germline V CDR1 and CDR2: LNHNV, YYDKDF (reference sequence). This CDR3 contains 20 residues. V gave up 5 bases and J gave up 1 base; unmatched junction bases: 21.

The V and J genes are TRBV19 and TRBJ2-3; tentatively, D is TRBD2 (6 bases). V was clipped by 3 bases and J by 4 bases, with 11 bases between them. Per the germline V gene, CDR1 is LNHDA and CDR2 is SQIVND (reference sequence). The CDR3 spans 14 residues. DNA of the CDR3: TGTGCCAGTAGTATCGGGACTTTTTCAGATACGCAGTATTTT. Amino acid sequence: CASSIGTFSDTQYF.

The rearrangement joins TRBV27 to TRBJ2-4; D perhaps matches TRBD2 (8 bases). V lost 8 bases and J 6 bases, leaving 23 bases between the germline ends. The germline V gene encodes CDR1 MNHEY and CDR2 SMNVEV (reference sequence). The CDR3 spans 16 residues. CDR3 coding DNA: TGTGCCAGCGAAGCTAGGGGGCGGGAGGAGGGAAACATTCAGTACTTC. Encoded protein: CASEARGREEGNIQYF.

The sample holds many counts of this clonotype. The chain carries TRBV10-3 and TRBJ2-3; D might be TRBD1 or TRBD2, each matching 7 bases. The V gene lost 6 bases and the J gene lost 2 bases, with 21 bases spanning the gap. Germline V gives CDR1 ENHRY, CDR2 SYGVKD. This CDR3 has 17 residues. CDR3 DNA: TGTGCCATCAGGACCCCGGGGGGACAGACTATCACAGATACGCAGTATTTT. Amino acid sequence: CAIRTPGGQTITDTQYF.

The CDR3 sequence is CASRISNLNEQFF. CDR3 sequence (DNA): TGTGCCAGTAGGATCTCGAACCTCAATGAGCAGTTCTTC. This chain links TRBV19 with TRBJ2-1; D not resolved. Germline assignment: CDR1 LNHDA and CDR2 SQIVND (reference sequence). Trimming stripped 6 bases from V and 6 bases from J, with 12 bases between. The CDR3 length is 13 residues.

The chain uses TRBV4-2 and TRBJ2-1; 10 nucleotides line up with TRBD2. Germline V CDR1 and CDR2: LGHNA, YNFKEQ. This CDR3 spans 19 amino acids. Trimming cost V 4 bases and J 5 bases; bases outside gene matches: 17. The CDR3 DNA reads as TGTGCCAGCAGCCCAGAGGGGCTAGCGGGAGCCTCGCCTAACAATGAGCAGTTCTTC. This encodes CASSPEGLAGASPNNEQFF.

This clonotype showed up many times. V and J are TRBV10-3 and TRBJ2-1; 10 nucleotides line up with TRBD1. The CDR3 is made up of 17 amino acids. J was trimmed by 5 bases and V by 9 bases; bases with no gene match: 16. CDR1 and CDR2 (germline): ENHRY, SYGVKD. CDR3: CAMGKGQGFVSDNEQFF. The CDR3 coding sequence is TGTGCCATGGGGAAGGGACAGGGGTTCGTCTCGGACAATGAGCAGTTCTTC.

The genes are TRBV15 and TRBJ2-1, with D uncertain. The CDR3 extends over 14 amino acids. Trimming stripped 6 bases from V and 1 base from J, with 10 bases between. Germline CDR1 LNHNV, CDR2 YYDKDF (reference sequence). Here the CDR3 reads CATSLGSSYNEQFF. The CDR3 nucleotides are TGTGCCACCAGTCTGGGGTCTTCCTACAATGAGCAGTTCTTC.

Only a few counts were recorded for this clonotype. This chain links TRBV28 with TRBJ2-3; D perhaps matches TRBD1 (5 bases). The V gene's germline CDR1 is MDHEN and CDR2 SYDVKM. The V and J ends lost 10 bases and 1 base respectively, with 21 bases between them. This CDR3 spans 16 amino acids. Here the CDR3 reads CAKALGHPAGTDTQYF. CDR3 DNA: TGTGCCAAAGCCCTCGGACACCCGGCGGGCACAGATACGCAGTATTTT.

This clonotype was picked up a small number of times. The rearrangement uses TRBV19 and TRBJ1-1; TRBD1 aligns across 7 bases. There are 15 residues in the CDR3. Trimming removed 5 bases from V and 3 bases from J; junction bases left unmatched: 9. CDR1 is LNHDA and CDR2 is SQIVND in the germline V gene (reference sequence). The CDR3 bases are TGTGCCAGTAGTCCGAACAGGGGCCGGCACACTGAAGCTTTCTTT. Protein product: CASSPNRGRHTEAFF.